In its sample, the clone carrying this TCR beta chain was seen a few times. The antigen is undetermined. Constant-segment-primed 5'RACE gave TCR alpha and TCR beta cDNA libraries with sample barcodes and UMIs. Each CDR3 protein is one row after TCRdb ran MiXCR on the 5' RACE reads. The table has roughly 410,000 distinct CDR3 sequences, about 24% seen once. This specimen comes from a study of T-cell memory formation after mild COVID-19. There are 14 residues in the CDR3. Trimming shortened V by 1 base and J by 5 bases, and 11 bases separated the two germline ends. The germline CDR1 and CDR2 sequences are LNHNV and YYDKDF (reference sequence). Study-wide findings and caveats: There was a balanced CD4/CD8 profile in clones contracting day 15 to 85, and later expanders leaned CD4+.

The clonotype comes from an adult woman who had mild COVID-19 (a few samples of this study predate the infection). Cell type and time point are not known. The chain links TRBV15 to TRBJ1-1; D might be TRBD1 (6 bases). Sequenced material: PBMCs or a T cell subset sorted from them (not recorded which). Here the CDR3 reads CATSRVDRRTEAFF. The CDR3 region has the DNA TGTGCCACCAGCAGAGTAGACAGGCGGACTGAAGCTTTCTTT.